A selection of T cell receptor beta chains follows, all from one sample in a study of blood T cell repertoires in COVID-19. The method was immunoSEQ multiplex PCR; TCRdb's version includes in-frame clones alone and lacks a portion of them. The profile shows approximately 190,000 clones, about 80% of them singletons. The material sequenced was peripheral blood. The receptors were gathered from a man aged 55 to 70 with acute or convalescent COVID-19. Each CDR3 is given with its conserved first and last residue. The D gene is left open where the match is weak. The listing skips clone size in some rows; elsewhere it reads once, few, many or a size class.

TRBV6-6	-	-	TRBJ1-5	TGTGCCAGCAGTTACCCGGGGAGCAATCAGCCCCAGCATTTT	CASSYPGSNQPQHF
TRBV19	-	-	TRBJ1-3	TGTGCCAGTAGTTCCCTTACGGGTATGTCTGGAAACACCATATATTTT	CASSSLTGMSGNTIYF
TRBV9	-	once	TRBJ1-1	TGTGCCAGCAGCGCTATGGACACTGAAGCTTTCTTT	CASSAMDTEAFF
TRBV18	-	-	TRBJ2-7	TGTGCCAGCTCACTTAAAGCGGGACAGGTGACCTTAAGCTCCTACGAGCAGTACTTC	CASSLKAGQVTLSSYEQYF
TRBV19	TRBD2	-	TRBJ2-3	TGTGCCAGTACCCGTGGCGGGAGGGCCACAGATACGCAGTATTTT	CASTRGGRATDTQYF
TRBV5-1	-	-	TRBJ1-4	TGCGCCAGCAATTATCGGAGCGGTCTTAATGAAAAACTGTTTTTT	CASNYRSGLNEKLFF
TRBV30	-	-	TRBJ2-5	TGTGCCTGGAGTGTACTGGTATCCAATCAAGAGACCCAGTACTTC	CAWSVLVSNQETQYF
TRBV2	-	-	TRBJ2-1	TGTGCCAGCAGGGAGGAACCTCAAGATGAGCAGTTCTTC	CASREEPQDEQFF
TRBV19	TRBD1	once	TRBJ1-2	TGTGCCAGTAGTCCTCGGGACAGGGCCCTCGGCTACACCTTC	CASSPRDRALGYTF
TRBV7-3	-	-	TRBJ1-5	TGTGCCAGCAGCTTAAAGGTTGGGCGGGGGCCCCAGCATTTT	CASSLKVGRGPQHF
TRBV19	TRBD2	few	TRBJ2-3	TGTGCCAGCACCCTGCGGGGGAACTCAGATACGCAGTATTTT	CASTLRGNSDTQYF
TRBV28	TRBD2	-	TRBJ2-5	TGTGCCAGCAGTCCTGCCGAGACTAGCGTAGTCTCGGCAATGGAGACCCAGTACTTC	CASSPAETSVVSAMETQYF
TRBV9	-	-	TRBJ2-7	TGTGCCAGCAGCGTAGACGGGGGAGCCCGCACCTACGAGCAGTACTTC	CASSVDGGARTYEQYF
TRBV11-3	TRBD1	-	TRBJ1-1	TGTGCCAGCAGCTTAAACAGGGGGGCGGACACTGAAGCTTTCTTT	CASSLNRGADTEAFF
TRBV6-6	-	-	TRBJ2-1	TGTGCCAGCAGTCACCAACCCAGCCTCCCACTAGTATCTGAGCAGTTCTTC	CASSHQPSLPLVSEQFF
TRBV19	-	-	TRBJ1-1	TGTGCCAGTAGTCCCCCTTCTGTGCGAGGGCCGGCTTTCTTT	CASSPPSVRGPAFF
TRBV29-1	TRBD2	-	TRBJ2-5	TGCAGCGTCCCTCCCCGAGCGGGGGTTCAAGAGACCCAGTACTTC	CSVPPRAGVQETQYF
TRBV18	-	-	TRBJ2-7	TGTGCCAGCTCACCATTAGCTACGGGACTGCCGGGCGAGCAGTACTTC	CASSPLATGLPGEQYF
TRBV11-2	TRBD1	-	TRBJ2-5	TGTGCCAGCAGCTTGGGACAGGGAGAGTGGGAGACCCAGTACTTC	CASSLGQGEWETQYF
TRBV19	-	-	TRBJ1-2	TGTGCCAGTAGAGACTCAGGGGTCTTGGAATCCTATGGCTACACCTTC	CASRDSGVLESYGYTF
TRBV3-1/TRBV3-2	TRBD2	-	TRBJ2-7	TGTGCCAGCAGCCAAGGGGGCGGGAGGGAGTTC	CASSQGGGREF
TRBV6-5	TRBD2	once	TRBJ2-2	TGTGCCAGCATGGGACTAGCGGGGACCGGGGAGCTGTTTTTT	CASMGLAGTGELFF
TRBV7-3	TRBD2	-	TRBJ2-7	TGTGCCAGCAGCCTCCAACTCCTTAGCGGGGAGCAGTACTTC	CASSLQLLSGEQYF
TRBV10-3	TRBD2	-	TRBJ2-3	TGTGCCATCAGACTAGCGGGTCAAGCAGATACGCAGTATTTT	CAIRLAGQADTQYF
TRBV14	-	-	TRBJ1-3	TGTGCCAGCAGCCCGGTCAATTCTGGAAACACCATATATTTT	CASSPVNSGNTIYF
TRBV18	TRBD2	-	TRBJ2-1	TGTGCCAGCTCACCACAACTAGCGGGAAGTTCCAATGAGCAGTTCTTC	CASSPQLAGSSNEQFF
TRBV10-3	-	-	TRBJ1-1	TGTGCCATCAGTGAGTCGACGCCAGGAATGAACACTGAAGCTTTCTTT	CAISESTPGMNTEAFF
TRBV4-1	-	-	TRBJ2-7	TGCGCCAGCAGCCAAGAAACGGGCTACGAGCAGTACTTC	CASSQETGYEQYF
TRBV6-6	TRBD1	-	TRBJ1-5	TGTGCCAGCAGTACGGGACAGGGGCATCAGCCCCAGCATTTT	CASSTGQGHQPQHF
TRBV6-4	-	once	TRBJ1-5	TGTGCCATCCCTTGGGGCAGATCTAACAATCAGCCCCAGCATTTT	CAIPWGRSNNQPQHF
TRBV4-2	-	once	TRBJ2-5	TGTGCCAGCAGCCAACAGGGGTTAGAAAAGACCCAGTACTTC	CASSQQGLEKTQYF
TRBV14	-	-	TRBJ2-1	TGTGCCAGCAGCCAGGGGACTCAAAATGAGCAGTTCTTC	CASSQGTQNEQFF
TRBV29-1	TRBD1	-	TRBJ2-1	TGCAGCGTCCGACAGGGAAGGGAGCAGTTCTTC	CSVRQGREQFF
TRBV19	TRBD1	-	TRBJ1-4	TGTGCCAGTAGTATAGATGTAGGACAGGGGACTCTTAATGAAAAACTGTTTTTT	CASSIDVGQGTLNEKLFF
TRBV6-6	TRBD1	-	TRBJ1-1	TGTGCCAGCAGCAGAAGACAGGGGGCCGTTAGCACTGAAGCTTTCTTT	CASSRRQGAVSTEAFF
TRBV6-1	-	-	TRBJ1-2	TGTGCCAGCAGTGAGGGGGGAAGGCGTAACTATGGCTACACCTTC	CASSEGGRRNYGYTF
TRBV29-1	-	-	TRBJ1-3	TGCAGCGTTGCGAGGAGCTCTGGAAACACCATATATTTT	CSVARSSGNTIYF
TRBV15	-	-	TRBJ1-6	TGTGCCACGAGCACCTTTTATAATTCACCCCTCCACTTT	CATSTFYNSPLHF
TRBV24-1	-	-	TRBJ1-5	TGTGCCACCAGTGACCCCGGGGGGTGGCCCCAGCATTTT	CATSDPGGWPQHF
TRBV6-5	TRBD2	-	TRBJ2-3	TGTGCCAGCTTTACTCGCGGGGGGTCAGATACGCAGTATTTT	CASFTRGGSDTQYF
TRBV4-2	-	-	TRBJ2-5	TGTGCCAGCAGCCAAGATGATTGGACAGCCCAAGAGACCCAGTACTTC	CASSQDDWTAQETQYF
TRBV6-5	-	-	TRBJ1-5	TGTGCCAGCTACCCCGGGACTACCTATAATCAGCCCCAGCATTTT	CASYPGTTYNQPQHF
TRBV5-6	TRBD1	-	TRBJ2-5	TGTGCCAGCAGCTGGGGACAGGGGGCAGAGACCCAGTACTTC	CASSWGQGAETQYF
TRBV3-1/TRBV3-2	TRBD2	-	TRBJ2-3	TGTGCCAGCAGCCAAAGGGAGGGAACAGATACGCAGTATTTT	CASSQREGTDTQYF
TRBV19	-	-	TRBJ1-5	TGTGCCAGTAGACACCGACAGACCCCCCAGCCCCAGCATTTT	CASRHRQTPQPQHF
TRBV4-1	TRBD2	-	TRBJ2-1	TGCGCCAGCAGGGCAGGACTAGCGGGATCCAATGAGCAGTTCTTC	CASRAGLAGSNEQFF
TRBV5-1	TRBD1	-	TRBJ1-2	TGCGCCAGCAGCTCGGGACAGAGTATGCATGGCTACACCTTC	CASSSGQSMHGYTF
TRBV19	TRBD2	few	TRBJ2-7	TGTGCCAGTAGTAGAGGTGTTGGTAGCGGGGCCTACGAGCAGTACTTC	CASSRGVGSGAYEQYF